The next 10 T cell receptor beta chains were all read from a single sample in a study of OX40 agonist ivuxolimab in advanced cancers. The table came from immunoSEQ multiplex PCR; TCRdb's copy has only in-frame clones and leaves some out. There are 25,000 to 30,000 clones in the sample; roughly 80% occur only once, and roughly 12% lies in the top ten. The sample consisted of CD4+ or CD8+ T cells sorted from blood, taken in a trial of the OX40 agonist ivuxolimab. These receptors originate from an adult with an advanced solid tumor such as melanoma, head and neck, liver or kidney cancer.

The chain has TRBV5-1 and TRBJ1-1; no definite D call. The germline V gene encodes CDR1 SGHRS and CDR2 YFSETQ. This CDR3 contains 15 residues. The V end was cut by 0 bases, the J end by 3 bases, with 12 bases between. This CDR3 is CASSLVDFSDTEAFF. CDR3 DNA: TGCGCCAGCAGCTTGGTGGATTTTTCGGACACTGAAGCTTTCTTT.

J is TRBJ2-3 and V is TRBV7-9, with 7 bases matching TRBD2. There are 15 residues in the CDR3. V trimming: 0 bases; J trimming: 5 bases; junction bases outside the gene matches: 5. The V gene's germline CDR1 is SEHNR and CDR2 FQNEAQ (reference sequence). The CDR3 nucleotides are TGTGCCAGCAGCTTAGCGGGGGGGGAAGTAGATACGCAGTATTTT. Translation: CASSLAGGEVDTQYF.

V is TRBV27 and J is TRBJ2-1; TRBD1 might be the D (5 bases). CDR1 is MNHEY, CDR2 SMNVEV, per germline (reference sequence). This CDR3 has 13 residues. The germline V and J ends were trimmed by 2 bases and 7 bases, with 9 bases remaining between them. This CDR3 is CASSLRGSNEQFF. CDR3 DNA sequence: TGTGCCAGCAGTTTAAGGGGCAGTAATGAGCAGTTCTTC.

Remarks on this clone: One end of the junction fails to match germline, which may point to a read error. The genes are TRBV10-3 and TRBJ2-5, with D uncertain. The CDR3 is made up of 11 amino acids. Germline V gene lookup returns CDR1 ENHRY and CDR2 SYGVKD. The CDR3 here is CASSYGETQYF. In DNA form, the CDR3 reads TGTGCCAGCAGTTACGGGGAGACCCAGTACTTC.

This chain uses TRBV19 with TRBJ2-1, with TRBD2 matching over 10 bases. Trimming removed 3 bases from V and 6 bases from J; junction bases left unmatched: 5. The germline gives CDR1 LNHDA, CDR2 SQIVND (reference sequence). The CDR3 runs to 15 residues. CDR3 bases: TGTGCCAGTAGTATGGTAGCGGGGGGTGGCAATGAGCAGTTCTTC. Protein product: CASSMVAGGGNEQFF.

The chain recombines TRBV14 with TRBJ2-5; D is ambiguous. The CDR3 sequence is 13 residues long. V was shortened by 1 base and J by 0 bases, with 3 bases between the two germline ends. From germline, CDR1 is SGHDN and CDR2 FVKESK. The CDR3 spells CASSQVNQETQYF. CDR3 sequence (DNA): TGTGCCAGCAGCCAAGTGAACCAAGAGACCCAGTACTTC. The full variable domain, in which reference TRBV14 and TRBJ2-5 provide the parts outside the CDR3, is EAGVTQFPSHSVIEKGQTVTLRCDPISGHDNLYWYRRVMGKEIKFLLHFVKESKQDESGMPNNRFLAERTGGTYSTLKVQPAELEDSGVYFCASSQVNQETQYFGPGTRLLVL.

This clone was seen only once. The chain joins TRBV5-1 to TRBJ1-1, with D uncertain. The CDR3 consists of 15 residues. CDR1 is SGHRS and CDR2 is YFSETQ in the germline V gene. V lost 0 bases and J lost 2, with 11 bases in between. The CDR3 bases are TGCGCCAGCAGCTTGGAGCCGGGAGGAAACACTGAAGCTTTCTTT. It is translated as CASSLEPGGNTEAFF.

The gene calls are TRBV5-4 and TRBJ1-2; 11 bases agree with TRBD1. The CDR3 contains 16 residues. Germline V gene data show CDR1 as SGHNT and CDR2 as YYREEE (reference sequence). The V gene end was trimmed by 3 bases and the J gene end by 4 bases; junction bases not matched to a gene: 8. The chain's CDR3 is CASSSESGQGGYGYTF. CDR3 DNA sequence: TGTGCCAGCAGCTCGGAGTCGGGACAGGGGGGCTATGGCTACACCTTC.

V usage is TRBV5-5 and J usage is TRBJ1-5, with 7 nucleotides matching TRBD1. The J segment lost 5 bases and the V segment lost 1 base, leaving 3 bases of the junction unmatched. There are 14 residues in the CDR3. Germline V CDR1 and CDR2: SGHKS, YYEKEE (reference sequence). The CDR3 DNA reads as TGTGCCAGCAGCTTGCTCGGGACAGATCAGCCCCAGCATTTT. This gives the protein CASSLLGTDQPQHF.

CDR3 DNA: TGCGCCAGCAGCTCCGGCGGTGTTGGGCATCGGGATGGCTACACCTTC. Its translation is CASSSGGVGHRDGYTF. This chain connects TRBV5-1 to TRBJ1-2; D is unresolved. The germline gives CDR1 SGHRS, CDR2 YFSETQ. V gave up 3 bases and J gave up 6 bases, with 21 bases separating them. The CDR3 extends over 16 amino acids. The variable domain in full, with the rest retrieved from reference TRBV5-1 and TRBJ1-2, is KAGVTQTPRYLIKTRGQQVTLSCSPISGHRSVSWYQQTPGQGLQFLFEYFSETQRNKGNFPGRFSGRQFSNSRSEMNVSTLELGDSALYLCASSSGGVGHRDGYTFGSGTRLTVV.